The 5 T cell receptor beta chains reported below all come from one sample, sequenced in a study of blood T cell repertoires in COVID-19. Sequenced by immunoSEQ multiplex PCR; TCRdb stores in-frame clones only, minus some. The sample contains about 200,000 clones, around 79% of which appear only once. Sequenced sample: peripheral blood. These receptors were collected from a woman in her forties with COVID-19, enrolled during active disease.

This chain uses TRBV27 with TRBJ2-1, with a tentative D call TRBD2 (5 bases). CDR3 length: 13 amino acids. Trimming removed 3 bases at V and 9 bases at J, with 12 bases between. Germline V gene data show CDR1 as MNHEY and CDR2 as SMNVEV (reference sequence). The CDR3 bases are TGTGCCAGCAGTTTGGGATCGGGGTTTGAGCAGTTCTTC. It translates to CASSLGSGFEQFF.

The V and J genes are TRBV18 and TRBJ1-1, with 8 bases fitting TRBD1. Trimming cost V 3 bases and J 4 bases; bases outside gene matches: 7. The CDR3 is made up of 15 amino acids. Per the germline V gene, CDR1 is KGHSH and CDR2 is LQKENI. The CDR3 loop reads CASSPSRQGATEAFF. CDR3 in DNA: TGTGCCAGCTCACCGTCGAGGCAGGGGGCCACTGAAGCTTTCTTT.

The chain couples TRBV6-2 or TRBV6-3 to TRBJ2-7, with 8 nucleotides matching TRBD1. The CDR3 has 15 residues. From germline, CDR1 is MNHEY and CDR2 SVGEGT. V lost 0 bases and J lost 6; bases outside the gene matches: 7. CDR3 amino acids: CASSYSRTGYAEQYF. CDR3 in DNA: TGTGCCAGCAGTTACTCCCGGACAGGGTACGCCGAGCAGTACTTC.

The chain employs TRBV19 and TRBJ1-2, with TRBD1 matching 8 bases. The CDR3 consists of 15 residues. Germline V gene sequence: CDR1 LNHDA, CDR2 SQIVND (reference sequence). Unmatched junction bases numbered 11, after V lost 3 bases and J lost 8 bases. CDR3 nucleotides: TGTGCCAGTAGTATGGCAGGGGGCCACACCCAGGGCTACACCTTC. Residues: CASSMAGGHTQGYTF.

CDR3 sequence: CASSARGQGAVDVETQYF. DNA for the CDR3: TGTGCCAGCAGTGCAAGGGGTCAGGGGGCGGTGGATGTCGAGACCCAGTACTTC. The chain has TRBV2 and TRBJ2-5, with 8 bases identical to TRBD1. Germline CDR1 SNHLY, CDR2 FYNNEI. The CDR3 runs 18 residues. V was pared by 4 bases and J by 5 bases, with 18 bases of the junction left unmatched.